This TCR beta chain was recorded in a study of OX40 agonist ivuxolimab in advanced cancers. The overall study: Every 2 weeks, patients received ivuxolimab intravenously, dosed at 0.01 to 10 mg/kg.

Exclusion of a patient followed from autoimmune disease history or systemic immunosuppression. This table comes from immunoSEQ multiplex PCR, and its TCRdb copy is limited to in-frame clones, with some not included. The sample yields around 15,000 clones, 65% to 90% seen once. This TCR came from an adult with an advanced solid tumor such as melanoma, head and neck, liver or kidney cancer. Material: CD4+ or CD8+ T cells sorted from blood, obtained in a trial of the OX40 agonist ivuxolimab.

CDR3 DNA sequence: TGTGCCAGCAGTGTTGGAACAGGGGGCGGGGAGACCCAGTACTTC. Protein: CASSVGTGGGETQYF. This chain connects TRBV6-1 to TRBJ2-5, with 9 positions matching TRBD1. The CDR3 contains 15 residues. V lost 4 bases and J lost 5; bases outside the gene matches: 8. CDR1 is MNHNS, CDR2 SASEGT, per germline.